This entry features one TCR beta chain sequence. There are 13 residues in the CDR3. V lost 6 bases and J 0 bases, leaving 6 bases between the germline ends. Germline V lookup: CDR1 MNHEY, CDR2 SVGAGI. The data belong to a study of blood T cell repertoires in COVID-19. Profiling relied on immunoSEQ multiplex PCR, and the TCRdb table lists in-frame clones only, not all of them. The data hold fewer than 70,000 clones, with 82% observed a single time. This clonotype was sampled from a woman older than 75 with acute or convalescent COVID-19. The gene calls are TRBV6-5 and TRBJ1-5; D uncertain. Sequencing was performed on peripheral blood. The CDR3 DNA reads TGTGCCAGCAGGTTGTATAGCAATCAGCCCCAGCATTTT. Its protein product is CASRLYSNQPQHF.